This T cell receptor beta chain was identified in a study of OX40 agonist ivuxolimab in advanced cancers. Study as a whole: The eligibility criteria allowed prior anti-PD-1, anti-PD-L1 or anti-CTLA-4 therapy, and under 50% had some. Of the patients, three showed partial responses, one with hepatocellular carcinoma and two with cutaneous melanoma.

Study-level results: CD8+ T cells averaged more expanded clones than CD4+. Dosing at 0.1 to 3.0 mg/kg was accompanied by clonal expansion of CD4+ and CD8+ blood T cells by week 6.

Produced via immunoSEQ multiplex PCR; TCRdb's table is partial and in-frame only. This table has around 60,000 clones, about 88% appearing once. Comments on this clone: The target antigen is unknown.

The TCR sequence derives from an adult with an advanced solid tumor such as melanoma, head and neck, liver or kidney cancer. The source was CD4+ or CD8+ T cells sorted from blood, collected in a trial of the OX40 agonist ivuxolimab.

CDR3 nucleotides: TGCAGCGTTGACGGTCTGGCATCCCAGGGCCATGGCTACACCTTC. Residues: CSVDGLASQGHGYTF. This sequence joins TRBV29-1 and TRBJ1-2; D is perhaps TRBD1 (5 bases). CDR1 and CDR2 (germline): SQVTM, ANQGSEA. CDR3 length equals 15 residues. Trimming took 3 bases from V and 6 from J, leaving 20 bases between them.